Listed here are 22 T cell receptor beta chains from one sample, sequenced in a study of Ad26.COV2.S vaccination and SARS-CoV-2 variants. Using immunoSEQ multiplex PCR, the repertoire was profiled, and TCRdb retains in-frame clones only, with some absent. The data contain 380,000 or so clones, 86% of them singletons. Treatment described: 19 received Ad26.COV2.S at low or high dose, single or two shots; five or six received placebo; per-sample allocation not given. After the first vaccine or placebo injection, samples were drawn on day 63. The sample in question was peripheral blood, obtained in a trial of Ad26.COV2.S vaccine versus placebo. These receptors came from a person aged 18 to 65 who received the Ad26.COV2.S COVID-19 vaccine or a placebo.

The chain carries TRBV7-2 and TRBJ2-2, with D possibly being TRBD1 or TRBD2 (5 bases each). In germline, CDR1 is SGHTA, CDR2 FQGNSA. CDR3 size: 14 residues. V lost 3 bases and J lost 8, with 13 bases in between. CDR3 sequence reads: CASSFWDVRGELFF. The CDR3 DNA sequence: TGTGCCAGCAGCTTCTGGGACGTTCGGGGGGAGCTGTTTTTT.

This clone occurred once. The gene calls are TRBV24-1 and TRBJ2-7; a weak D match, TRBD1 (5 bases). The CDR3 length is 12 residues. Germline-derived CDR1 and CDR2 are KGHDR and SFDVKD. Trimming removed 3 bases at V and 4 bases at J, with 6 bases between. The CDR3 nucleotides read TGTGCCACCAGTGATCAGGGTTACGAGCAGTACTTC. As protein: CATSDQGYEQYF.

The table lists this clone with a count of one. The chain is built from TRBV5-8 and TRBJ1-6; D ambiguous. CDR1 is SGHTS and CDR2 is YDEGEE in the germline V gene. Trimming removed 2 bases from V and 7 bases from J, with 10 bases in between. The CDR3 extends over 14 amino acids. CDR3 sequence (DNA): TGTGCCAGCAGCTTACCGGGAGGAAATTCACCCCTCCACTTT. Its translation is CASSLPGGNSPLHF.

The V and J genes are TRBV6-6 and TRBJ2-5; either TRBD1 or TRBD2 may supply D (5 bases each). Trimming removed 5 bases at V and 10 bases at J, with 23 bases between. From germline, CDR1 is MNHNY and CDR2 SVGAGI (reference sequence). The CDR3 runs 15 residues. The CDR3 DNA reads TGTGCCAGCAGTAAGGGACCGAAAGATGTGAGGGACCAGTACTTC. It is translated as CASSKGPKDVRDQYF.

V is TRBV1 and J is TRBJ2-3; the D segment call TRBD2 is taken from the table without a DNA check. TRBV1 is an annotated pseudogene. This CDR3 is built from 17 residues. The CDR3 loop reads CTSSQDPRGGVTDTQYF. CDR3 coding DNA: TGCACCAGCAGCCAAGATCCCCGCGGGGGAGTCACAGATACGCAGTATTTT.

The chain joins TRBV4-1 to TRBJ2-1; 15 nucleotides line up with TRBD2. The CDR3 has 17 residues. Unmatched junction bases numbered 3, after V lost 4 bases and J lost 2 bases. The germline V gene has CDR1 MGHRA and CDR2 YSYEKL. The CDR3 region has the DNA TGCGCCAGCAGCCGAAGGACTAGCGGGGGGGCCTACAATGAGCAGTTCTTC. This translates into CASSRRTSGGAYNEQFF.

The table lists this clone with a count of one. DNA for the CDR3: TGTGCCAGCAGCGAAAGCAGGATAGAGACCCAGTACTTC. It is translated as CASSESRIETQYF. The chain is built from TRBV13 and TRBJ2-5; D remains ambiguous. V shed 5 bases and J shed 4 bases, with 11 bases lying between them. The CDR3 covers 13 residues. Germline V CDR1 and CDR2: PRHDT, FYEKMQ (reference sequence).

This rearrangement joins TRBV13 to TRBJ2-2, with D perhaps TRBD2 (6 bases). Trimming removed 6 bases from V and 7 bases from J, with 12 bases in between. The CDR3 extends over 13 amino acids. Germline CDR1 is PRHDT and CDR2 is FYEKMQ (reference sequence). This CDR3 reads CASSQRRGGELFF. In DNA, the CDR3 is TGTGCCAGCAGTCAAAGGAGGGGCGGGGAGCTGTTTTTT.

This clone has just a few counts. The V gene is TRBV7-3, the J gene TRBJ2-5, with 8 bases matching TRBD1. Per the germline V gene, CDR1 is SGHTA and CDR2 is FQGTGA. V shed 5 bases, J shed 7 bases, and the junction held 6 bases outside the gene matches. The CDR3 is 13 amino acids. In DNA, the CDR3 is TGTGCCAGCAGCCGCGGGACAGGCGGGACCCAGTACTTC. Translated: CASSRGTGGTQYF. The full variable domain, completed using reference TRBV7-3 and TRBJ2-5, is GAGVSQTPSNKVTEKGKYVELRCDPISGHTALYWYRQSLGQGPEFLIYFQGTGAADDSGLPNDRFFAVRPEGSVSTLKIQRTERGDSAVYLCASSRGTGGTQYFGPGTRLLVL.

The chain combines TRBV7-7 with TRBJ1-4, with D possibly matching TRBD1 (6 bases). Germline V gene sequence: CDR1 SSHAT, CDR2 FNYEAQ (reference sequence). Trimming stripped 6 bases from V and 4 bases from J, with 15 bases between. There are 15 residues in the CDR3. Written as DNA, the CDR3 is TGTGCCAGCAGGCCGGGACAATCCGATAATGAAAAACTGTTTTTT. The encoded protein is CASRPGQSDNEKLFF.

V usage is TRBV19 and J usage is TRBJ1-2; 7 bases agree with TRBD1. With 7 bases clipped from V and 4 bases from J, the junction kept 9 bases outside the gene matches. The CDR3 sequence is 14 residues long. Germline loops: CDR1 LNHDA, CDR2 SQIVND (reference sequence). In nucleotides, the CDR3 is TGTGCCAGTACCCGGGACAGACGGAGCTATGGCTACACCTTC. This translates into CASTRDRRSYGYTF.

This clone appeared once. The V call is TRBV3-1 (or the pseudogene TRBV3-2), the J call TRBJ1-1; no definite D call. In germline, CDR1 is LGHDT, CDR2 YNNKEL (reference sequence). The CDR3 sequence is 16 residues long. The V end lost 0 bases, the J end lost 4 bases, and 15 bases lay between the germline ends. The CDR3: CASSQEGSKAPTEAFF. CDR3 nucleotide sequence: TGTGCCAGCAGCCAAGAAGGGTCTAAAGCTCCCACTGAAGCTTTCTTT.

This chain joins TRBV7-3 and TRBJ2-5, with no clear D. The germline V gene has CDR1 SGHTA and CDR2 FQGTGA. The CDR3 is 13 amino acids. Between the trimmed V and J ends, which lost 6 bases and 4 bases, there was a span of 12 bases. Here the CDR3 reads CASSKLRGETQYF. The CDR3 region has the DNA TGTGCCAGCAGTAAATTAAGAGGAGAGACCCAGTACTTC.

The J gene is TRBJ1-1, the V gene TRBV4-2; no reliable D call. This CDR3 has 13 amino acids. The germline gives CDR1 LGHNA, CDR2 YNFKEQ. V gave up 0 bases and J gave up 6 bases, with 8 bases separating them. CDR3 sequence: CASSQDVRAEAFF. CDR3 DNA sequence: TGTGCCAGCAGCCAAGATGTAAGGGCTGAAGCTTTCTTT.

The chain carries TRBV19 and TRBJ1-1, with D unclear. V was trimmed by 2 bases and J by 5 bases, leaving 3 bases between them. Germline V CDR1 and CDR2: LNHDA, SQIVND (reference sequence). CDR3 size: 11 residues. The CDR3 region is CASSIWTEAFF. The CDR3 DNA reads as TGTGCCAGTAGTATATGGACTGAAGCTTTCTTT.

The chain carries TRBV28 and TRBJ1-3; unclear D gene. Germline V gene lookup returns CDR1 MDHEN and CDR2 SYDVKM. The CDR3 covers 15 residues. Deletions cut 3 bases from V and 4 bases from J, with 13 bases between. The CDR3 here is CASSLAQTMGNTIYF. The CDR3 coding sequence is TGTGCCAGCAGTTTGGCACAAACTATGGGAAACACCATATATTTT.

V gene TRBV7-9 combines with J gene TRBJ1-2, with D tentatively TRBD1 (5 bases). Germline V gene data show CDR1 as SEHNR and CDR2 as FQNEAQ (reference sequence). V gave up 5 bases and J gave up 1 base, with 8 bases separating them. The CDR3 totals 13 residues. CDR3 region: CASSRGVNYGYTF. The CDR3 DNA is TGTGCCAGCAGCCGAGGGGTTAACTATGGCTACACCTTC.

V usage is TRBV28 and J usage is TRBJ2-7; the match to TRBD1 covers 7 bases. The V gene end was trimmed by 5 bases and the J gene end by 1 base; junction bases not matched to a gene: 8. The V gene's germline CDR1 is MDHEN and CDR2 SYDVKM. The CDR3 covers 15 residues. CDR3 region: CASSIEGTVSYEQYF. In nucleotides, the CDR3 is TGTGCCAGCAGTATAGAAGGGACAGTTTCCTACGAGCAGTACTTC.

The J gene is TRBJ1-6, the V gene TRBV19; tentative D call: TRBD1 (5 bases). V lost 4 bases to trimming and J lost 8 bases, with 15 bases between them. The CDR3 loop spans 15 amino acids. CDR1 is LNHDA, CDR2 SQIVND, per germline (reference sequence). The CDR3 loop is CASSTQGPGDSPLHF. The CDR3 nucleotides read TGTGCCAGTAGTACCCAAGGGCCGGGGGATTCACCCCTCCACTTT.

The chain joins TRBV6-1 to TRBJ1-5; no clear D. Between the trimmed V and J ends, which lost 0 bases and 0 bases, there was a span of 9 bases. Germline-derived CDR1 and CDR2 are MNHNS and SASEGT. The CDR3 has 16 amino acids. This CDR3 is CASSEALVISNQPQHF. DNA of the CDR3: TGTGCCAGCAGTGAAGCTTTGGTGATTAGCAATCAGCCCCAGCATTTT.

V and J are TRBV3-1 (or the pseudogene TRBV3-2) and TRBJ2-3; tentative D call: TRBD2 (5 bases). This CDR3 region has 14 residues. V was trimmed by 4 bases and J by 3 bases, leaving 11 bases between them. CDR1 is LGHDT and CDR2 is YNNKEL in the germline V gene (reference sequence). The CDR3 region is CASSPRGETDTQYF. CDR3 in DNA: TGTGCCAGCAGCCCCCGGGGAGAGACAGATACGCAGTATTTT.

The chain joins TRBV20-1 to TRBJ2-3; TRBD2 matches 9 bases. CDR1 is DFQATT and CDR2 is SNEGSKA in the germline V gene (reference sequence). The junction had 6 bases not matched to a gene; V was cut back by 3 bases and J by 5 bases. This CDR3 contains 14 residues. CDR3 in amino acids: CSASRREGRDTQYF. CDR3 coding DNA: TGCAGTGCTAGTAGGCGGGAGGGGAGAGATACGCAGTATTTT.